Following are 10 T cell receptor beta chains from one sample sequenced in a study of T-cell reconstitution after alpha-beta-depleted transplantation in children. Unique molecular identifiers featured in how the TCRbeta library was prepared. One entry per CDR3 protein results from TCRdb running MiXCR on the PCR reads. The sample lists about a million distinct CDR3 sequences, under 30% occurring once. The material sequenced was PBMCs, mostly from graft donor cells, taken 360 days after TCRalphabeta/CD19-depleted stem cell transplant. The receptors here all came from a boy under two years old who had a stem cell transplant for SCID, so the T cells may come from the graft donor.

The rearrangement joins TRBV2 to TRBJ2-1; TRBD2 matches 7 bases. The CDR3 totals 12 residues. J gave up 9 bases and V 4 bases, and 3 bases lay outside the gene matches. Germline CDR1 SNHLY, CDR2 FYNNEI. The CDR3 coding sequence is TGTGCCAGCAGTGGGGGGGGGAGTGAGCAGTTCTTC. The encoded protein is CASSGGGSEQFF.

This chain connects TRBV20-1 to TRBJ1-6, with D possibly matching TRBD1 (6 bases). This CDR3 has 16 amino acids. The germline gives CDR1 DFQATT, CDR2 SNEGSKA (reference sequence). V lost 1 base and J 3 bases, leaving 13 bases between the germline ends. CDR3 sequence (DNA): TGCAGTGCTAGAGCCCAGGACAGCTTCTATAATTCACCCCTCCACTTT. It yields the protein CSARAQDSFYNSPLHF.

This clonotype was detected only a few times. The CDR3 bases are TGTGCCAGCAGTAGGACAGCCTCTGGGGATACGCAGTATTTT. Its protein product is CASSRTASGDTQYF. The chain couples TRBV6-1 to TRBJ2-3, with D possibly being TRBD1 (6 bases). Per the germline V gene, CDR1 is MNHNS and CDR2 is SASEGT. Trimming took off 5 bases at V and 6 bases at J, with 15 bases between the two ends. The CDR3 is 14 amino acids.

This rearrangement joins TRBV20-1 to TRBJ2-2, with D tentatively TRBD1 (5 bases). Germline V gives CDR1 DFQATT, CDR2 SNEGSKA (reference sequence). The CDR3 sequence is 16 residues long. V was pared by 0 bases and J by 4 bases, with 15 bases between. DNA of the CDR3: TGCAGTGCTAGAGATCTCTTTAGGGGCGGCACCGGGGAGCTGTTTTTT. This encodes CSARDLFRGGTGELFF.

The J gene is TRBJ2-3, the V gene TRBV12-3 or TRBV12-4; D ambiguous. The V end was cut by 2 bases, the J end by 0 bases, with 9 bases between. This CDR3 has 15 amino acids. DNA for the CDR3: TGTGCCAGCAGTTTATTGTCTACTAGCACAGATACGCAGTATTTT. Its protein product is CASSLLSTSTDTQYF.

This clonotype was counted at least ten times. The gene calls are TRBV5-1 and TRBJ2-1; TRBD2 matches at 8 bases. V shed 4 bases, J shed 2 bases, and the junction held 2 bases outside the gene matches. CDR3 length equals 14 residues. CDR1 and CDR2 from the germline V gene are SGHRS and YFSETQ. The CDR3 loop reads CASSRGLAYNEQFF. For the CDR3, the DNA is TGCGCCAGCAGCCGGGGACTAGCCTACAATGAGCAGTTCTTC.

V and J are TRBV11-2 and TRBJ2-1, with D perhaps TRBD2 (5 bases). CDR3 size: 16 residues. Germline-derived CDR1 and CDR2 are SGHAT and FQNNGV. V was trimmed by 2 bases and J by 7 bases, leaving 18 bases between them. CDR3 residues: CASSLPNLRTSNEQFF. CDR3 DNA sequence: TGTGCCAGCAGCTTACCTAACCTGAGGACTTCTAATGAGCAGTTCTTC.

CDR3 in DNA: TGTGCCAGCAGCCGAACCGGCGGGGGGGGTTACGAGCAGTACTTC. It codes for CASSRTGGGGYEQYF. The rearrangement uses TRBV5-5 and TRBJ2-7; 9 bases fit TRBD2. Germline V gene data show CDR1 as SGHKS and CDR2 as YYEKEE (reference sequence). This CDR3 has 15 amino acids. Unmatched junction bases numbered 9, after V lost 4 bases and J lost 4 bases.

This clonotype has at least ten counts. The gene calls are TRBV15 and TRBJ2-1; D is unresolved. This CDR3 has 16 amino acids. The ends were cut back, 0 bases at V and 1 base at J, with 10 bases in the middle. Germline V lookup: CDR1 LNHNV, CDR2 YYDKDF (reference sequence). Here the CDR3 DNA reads TGTGCCACCAGCAGAGATTTGGGCCATTCCTACAATGAGCAGTTCTTC. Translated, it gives CATSRDLGHSYNEQFF.

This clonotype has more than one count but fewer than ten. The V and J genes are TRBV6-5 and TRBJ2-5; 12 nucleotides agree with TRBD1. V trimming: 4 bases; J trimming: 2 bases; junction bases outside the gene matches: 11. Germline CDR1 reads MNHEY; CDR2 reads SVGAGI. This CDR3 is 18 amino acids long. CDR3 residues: CASSSGTGGGWVQETQYF. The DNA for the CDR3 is TGTGCCAGCAGTTCCGGGACAGGGGGCGGATGGGTACAAGAGACCCAGTACTTC.